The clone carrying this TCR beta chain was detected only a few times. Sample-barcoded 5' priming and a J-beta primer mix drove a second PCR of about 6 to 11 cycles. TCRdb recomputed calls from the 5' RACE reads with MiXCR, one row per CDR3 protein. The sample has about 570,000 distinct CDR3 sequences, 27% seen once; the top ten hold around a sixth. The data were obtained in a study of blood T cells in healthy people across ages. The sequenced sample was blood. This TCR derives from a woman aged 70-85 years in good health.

In DNA form, the CDR3 reads TGTGCCAGCAGCGTAACCGGACTTCCCACCGGGGAGCTGTTTTTT. This codes for CASSVTGLPTGELFF. The V and J genes are TRBV9 and TRBJ2-2; D is possibly TRBD2 (5 bases). Looked up from germline, CDR1 is SGDLS and CDR2 is YYNGEE. The CDR3 sequence is 15 residues long. The V end lost 1 base, the J end lost 4 bases, and 11 bases lay between the germline ends.